This T cell receptor (beta chain) was documented in a study of cytomegalovirus exposure and HLA in healthy donors. Study conclusions and caveats: Researchers counted 164 TCR beta chains as cytomegalovirus-associated. Most CMV-associated TCR beta chains appeared HLA-restricted in a later analysis. Reports described diagnosis of cytomegalovirus status by the classifier as highly specific and sensitive.

The PCR employed 60 Vbeta primers together with 13 Jbeta primers. The repertoire was sequenced with immunoSEQ multiplex PCR; TCRdb's copy has only in-frame clones and lacks some. The data show around 160,000 clones, 75% seen once. In the case of this clone: Antigen unknown.

V was shortened by 7 bases and J by 8 bases, with 17 bases between the two germline ends. CDR1 is GTSNPN, CDR2 SVGIG, per germline (reference sequence). The CDR3 has 13 amino acids. This chain links TRBV30 with TRBJ1-4, with D perhaps TRBD1 (5 bases). Sequences were obtained from PBMCs. The TCR comes from a male donor in good health and CMV-seronegative. CDR3 nucleotides: TGTGCCTCTCAACAGGCATCAGGGGAAAAACTGTTTTTT. Translating it yields CASQQASGEKLFF.